These 20 T cell receptor beta chains were all obtained from the same sample, sequenced in a study of T cells after yellow fever vaccination. TCRdb passed the 5' RACE reads through MiXCR, listing each CDR3 protein once. The table lists 110,000 to 150,000 distinct CDR3 sequences, approximately 6.6% of them singletons. The material sequenced was CD4+ T cells sorted from PBMCs, taken 10 days after the yellow fever booster vaccination. These TCRs come from a young man who received the YFV17D yellow fever vaccine.

This sequence joins TRBV5-1 and TRBJ2-3, with 10 bases that match TRBD2. This CDR3 has 16 residues. The germline CDR1 and CDR2 sequences are SGHRS and YFSETQ. The ends lost 4 bases at V and 2 bases at J; junction bases unmatched: 7. The CDR3 loop reads CASSRQREGYTDTQYF. The CDR3 DNA is TGCGCCAGCAGCAGGCAGCGGGAGGGATACACAGATACGCAGTATTTT.

In its sample, this clonotype was seen many times. The chain couples TRBV2 to TRBJ2-5; a weak D match, TRBD1 (7 bases). Germline V CDR1 and CDR2: SNHLY, FYNNEI. The CDR3 loop spans 14 amino acids. V was cut by 9 bases and J by 1 base, with 15 bases left in between. The CDR3 bases are TGTGCCAGTAGCTACCAGGGGGGCCAAGAGACCCAGTACTTC. Translated, it gives CASSYQGGQETQYF.

This clonotype was recorded at least ten times. The genes are TRBV29-1 and TRBJ2-1; 11 bases agree with TRBD2. The ends lost 7 bases at V and 4 bases at J; junction bases unmatched: 6. This CDR3 is 14 amino acids long. Germline V gives CDR1 SQVTM, CDR2 ANQGSEA. The CDR3 is CSGGLAERYNEQFF. As DNA, the CDR3 is TGCAGCGGGGGACTAGCGGAGCGTTACAATGAGCAGTTCTTC.

At least ten counts were recorded for this clonotype. V usage is TRBV10-3 and J usage is TRBJ1-1, with D possibly matching TRBD1 (6 bases). Germline V CDR1 and CDR2: ENHRY, SYGVKD. V shed 6 bases and J shed 4 bases, with 15 bases lying between them. The CDR3 has 14 amino acids. In DNA form, the CDR3 reads TGTGCCATCAGAGGGGGTGATGATTTCACTGAAGCTTTCTTT. This gives the protein CAIRGGDDFTEAFF.

This clonotype was counted at least ten times. V usage is TRBV18 and J usage is TRBJ2-5; D unresolved. The V end was cut by 4 bases, the J end by 3 bases, with 9 bases between. CDR3 length equals 13 residues. Germline lookup yields CDR1 KGHSH and CDR2 LQKENI. The CDR3 coding sequence is TGTGCCAGCTCACGAAACTACGAAGAGACCCAGTACTTC. This translates into CASSRNYEETQYF.

The chain is built from TRBV6-5 and TRBJ2-1; D remains unclear. The germline V gene encodes CDR1 MNHEY and CDR2 SVGAGI. Between the trimmed V and J ends, which lost 10 bases and 3 bases, there was a span of 10 bases. CDR3 length equals 12 residues. The CDR3 nucleotides read TGTGCCACCAGAGACCTCTACAATGAGCAGTTCTTC. Translation gives CATRDLYNEQFF.

The rearrangement uses TRBV14 and TRBJ1-2; D might be TRBD1 (5 bases). This CDR3 is built from 16 residues. The germline V gene encodes CDR1 SGHDN and CDR2 FVKESK. The ends were cut back, 5 bases at V and 0 bases at J, with 16 bases in the middle. DNA of the CDR3: TGTGCCAGCAGCTTACACCGGGACGGTACTAACTATGGCTACACCTTC. It yields the protein CASSLHRDGTNYGYTF. The full variable domain, completed using reference TRBV14 and TRBJ1-2, is EAGVTQFPSHSVIEKGQTVTLRCDPISGHDNLYWYRRVMGKEIKFLLHFVKESKQDESGMPNNRFLAERTGGTYSTLKVQPAELEDSGVYFCASSLHRDGTNYGYTFGSGTRLTVV.

The table lists this clonotype with many counts. The chain has TRBV12-3 or TRBV12-4 and TRBJ2-5; D perhaps matches TRBD2 (6 bases). V lost 3 bases to trimming and J lost 5 bases, with 16 bases between them. CDR3 length: 15 amino acids. The CDR3 region is CASSLGGRIEETQYF. CDR3 DNA: TGTGCCAGCAGTTTGGGTGGGAGGATCGAGGAGACCCAGTACTTC.

This clonotype was observed many times. The chain links TRBV20-1 to TRBJ1-2; D unclear. Looked up from germline, CDR1 is DFQATT and CDR2 is SNEGSKA (reference sequence). The CDR3 spans 11 residues. Trimming removed 4 bases at V and 6 bases at J, with 9 bases between. In DNA, the CDR3 is TGCAGTGCTATCTCGATTCATGGCTACACCTTC. Translation: CSAISIHGYTF.

Ten or more counts support this clonotype. The rearrangement links TRBV5-1 to TRBJ1-1; 9 bases map to TRBD1. The length of the CDR3 is 16 residues. V lost 4 bases and J lost 5; bases outside the gene matches: 12. Germline V gene data show CDR1 as SGHRS and CDR2 as YFSETQ. DNA of the CDR3: TGCGCCAGCAGCCTTACAGGGGGCTGGGGGGGGACTGAAGCTTTCTTT. The encoded protein is CASSLTGGWGGTEAFF.

This clonotype came up many times. The rearrangement links TRBV2 to TRBJ1-2, with D uncertain. This CDR3 region has 12 residues. V was shortened by 2 bases and J by 8 bases, with 9 bases between the two germline ends. CDR1 is SNHLY and CDR2 is FYNNEI in the germline V gene. The CDR3 spells CASSEHDAGYTF. The CDR3 coding sequence is TGTGCCAGCAGTGAACACGACGCAGGCTACACCTTC.

This clonotype occurred many times. In DNA, the CDR3 is TGTGCCAGCAGCTTAGTGGGGGGCGAAGACACCTTC. Translation gives CASSLVGGEDTF. V usage is TRBV7-8 and J usage is TRBJ1-2; TRBD1 is a possible D gene (6 bases). Trimming left V 1 base short and J 12 bases short, with 12 bases between. Germline-derived CDR1 and CDR2 are SGHVS and FQNEAQ. The CDR3 sequence is 12 residues long.

The chain recombines TRBV27 with TRBJ1-5; 11 bases fit TRBD1. Germline CDR1 and CDR2: MNHEY and SMNVEV (reference sequence). The length of the CDR3 is 14 residues. V gave up 7 bases and J gave up 3 bases; unmatched junction bases: 2. The CDR3 DNA reads TGTGCCAGCACGGACAGGGGGCACAATCAGCCCCAGCATTTT. Amino acids: CASTDRGHNQPQHF.

At least ten counts were recorded for this clonotype. This chain links TRBV5-4 with TRBJ2-2, with 10 bases identical to TRBD2. From germline, CDR1 is SGHNT and CDR2 YYREEE (reference sequence). The CDR3 covers 16 residues. V was clipped by 0 bases and J by 1 base; unmatched bases: 0. The CDR3 loop reads CASSLGTSGNTGELFF. The CDR3 nucleotides are TGTGCCAGCAGCTTGGGGACTAGCGGGAACACCGGGGAGCTGTTTTTT.

Only a few counts were recorded for this clonotype. This chain joins TRBV6-5 and TRBJ1-6; the D gene is possibly TRBD1 (6 bases). The CDR3 runs to 15 residues. The V end was cut by 6 bases, the J end by 14 bases, with 23 bases between. Germline CDR1 and CDR2: MNHEY and SVGAGI. CDR3 region: CASSYQPGGPFTLHF. CDR3 DNA sequence: TGTGCCAGCAGCTACCAGCCCGGGGGCCCCTTCACCCTCCACTTT.

This clonotype has just a few counts. The V gene is TRBV9, the J gene TRBJ1-4; TRBD1 agrees at 8 bases. The V gene end was trimmed by 7 bases and the J gene end by 4 bases; junction bases not matched to a gene: 3. CDR1 is SGDLS and CDR2 is YYNGEE in the germline V gene. The CDR3 runs 13 residues. CDR3 protein: CASADRDNEKLFF. The DNA of the CDR3 is TGTGCCAGCGCGGACAGGGATAATGAAAAACTGTTTTTT.

This clonotype appeared many times. The V call is TRBV7-2, the J call TRBJ1-2; 9 nucleotides align to TRBD1. The junction had 10 bases not matched to a gene; V was cut back by 4 bases and J by 7 bases. The CDR3 runs to 15 residues. Germline V gives CDR1 SGHTA, CDR2 FQGNSA. The CDR3 is CASSSTTGGAGGYTF. CDR3 coding DNA: TGTGCCAGCAGCTCAACAACAGGGGGCGCCGGTGGCTACACCTTC.

About this clonotype: One end of the junction varies from germline; a read error may be responsible. The chain is built from TRBV6-5 and TRBJ2-3; TRBD2 matches 9 bases. CDR1 and CDR2 from the germline V gene are MNHEY and SVGAGI. The CDR3 loop spans 18 amino acids. This chain's CDR3 is CASTYIASGRLSTDTQYF. The CDR3 coding sequence is TGTGCCAGCACTTACATAGCCAGCGGGAGGCTTAGCACAGATACGCAGTATTTT.

This clonotype was counted at least ten times. The chain links TRBV2 to TRBJ1-1; D remains unclear. This CDR3 has 13 amino acids. The V end lost 6 bases, the J end lost 1 base, and 9 bases lay between the germline ends. Germline V gene lookup returns CDR1 SNHLY and CDR2 FYNNEI. The CDR3 loop reads CASRDEPNTEAFF. In DNA form, the CDR3 reads TGTGCCAGCAGGGACGAGCCGAACACTGAAGCTTTCTTT.

This clonotype has ten or more counts. The chain joins TRBV5-1 to TRBJ2-5; TRBD2 agrees at 9 bases. Germline V gene data show CDR1 as SGHRS and CDR2 as YFSETQ. The CDR3 sequence is 15 residues long. With 3 bases clipped from V and 4 bases from J, the junction kept 7 bases outside the gene matches. This CDR3 is CASSSTSGGAETQYF. DNA of the CDR3: TGCGCCAGCAGCTCGACTAGCGGAGGGGCAGAGACCCAGTACTTC.